This note documents a single T cell receptor beta chain sequence. The antigen remains undetermined. Depths of 1 in 200,000 to 1 in 1 million T cells were the sequencing target. Sequencing used immunoSEQ multiplex PCR; TCRdb keeps in-frame clones, though not all of them. The data contain approximately 340,000 clones, under 70% of them singletons. Germline loops: CDR1 SGHTS, CDR2 YDEGEE. The CDR3 is 14 amino acids. V was shortened by 0 bases and J by 4 bases, with 10 bases between the two germline ends. This sample was included in a study of cytotoxic CD8 clonotypes in ibrutinib-treated CLL. General study findings and limits: Clonality increased at ibrutinib response, then returned toward baseline at progression. Circulating CD8+ T-cell counts were tracked by baseline clonality, which exceeded that of age-matched healthy donors.

V and J are TRBV5-8 and TRBJ2-5; unclear D gene. This TCR came from a human donor with chronic lymphocytic leukemia. The starting material was PBMCs, obtained after 36 months of ibrutinib treatment. CDR3: CASSLVGRRETQYF. The CDR3 DNA follows: TGTGCCAGCAGCTTGGTGGGCAGGCGAGAGACCCAGTACTTC.